Listed below are T cell receptor beta chains from one sample, sequenced in a study of cytomegalovirus exposure and HLA in healthy donors. Libraries were prepared by immunoSEQ multiplex PCR; TCRdb keeps only in-frame clonotypes and omits some of them. The sample carries some 170,000 clones, about 75% recorded once. Sequencing was done on a sample of PBMCs. These receptors originate from a man between 40 and 49 years old in good health and CMV-seropositive. Both conserved end residues are part of each CDR3. A D gene is named only where the DNA matches it firmly. A clone size is listed for some rows: how often the clone was seen (once, few, many), or a class if it is expanded.

d_call | j_call | v_call | clone_size | cdr3_nt | cdr3_aa
TRBD1 | TRBJ2-7 | TRBV11-2 | . | TGTGCCAGCAGCTTAGGACAGGGCCCGATCTACGAGCAGTACTTC | CASSLGQGPIYEQYF
. | TRBJ2-7 | TRBV7-8 | few | TGTGCCAGCAGCTTAGCGGGGGCAGGCAGGGAGCAGTACTTC | CASSLAGAGREQYF
TRBD1 | TRBJ2-7 | TRBV7-9 | . | TGTGCCAGCAGCACCACACAGGGGACAGACGAGCAGTACTTC | CASSTTQGTDEQYF
. | TRBJ2-3 | TRBV5-1 | . | TGCGCCGGCAGCCCTATAAATCCCACAGATACGCAGTATTTT | CAGSPINPTDTQYF
. | TRBJ1-5 | TRBV4-1 | . | TGCGCCAGCAGCCAAGTTTATAGCAATCAGCCCCAGCATTTT | CASSQVYSNQPQHF
TRBD1 | TRBJ1-2 | TRBV28 | . | TGTGCCAGCAGTGACCCGACAGGGGGTGCTTTCGATGGCTACACCTTC | CASSDPTGGAFDGYTF
TRBD1 | TRBJ2-3 | TRBV6-5 | . | TGTGCCAGCAGTCCGGGACAGGGGGCGAATACGCAGTATTTT | CASSPGQGANTQYF
TRBD1 | TRBJ2-1 | TRBV7-3 | . | TGTGCCAGCAGCCGGGACAGGGGGAGATACAATGAGCAGTTCTTC | CASSRDRGRYNEQFF
. | TRBJ2-7 | TRBV5-1 | . | TGCGCCAGCAGCTTGGTTCCGGGTAACTCCTACGAGCAGTACTTC | CASSLVPGNSYEQYF
. | TRBJ2-2 | TRBV10-1 | . | TGCGCCAGCTCCGGGGGGCTAGCGCTGGGGGGGGAGCTGTTTTTT | CASSGGLALGGELFF
. | TRBJ2-4 | TRBV30 | . | TGTGCCTGGAGTGTAGGTAGCCTAGCCAAAAACATTCAGTACTTC | CAWSVGSLAKNIQYF
. | TRBJ1-3 | TRBV5-4 | once | TGTGCCAGCAGCTCCACGGGTTCTGGAAACACCATATATTTT | CASSSTGSGNTIYF
TRBD2 | TRBJ2-3 | TRBV5-1 | . | TGCGCCAGCAGCCAGAATCTAGGGACTAGCGCAGATACGCAGTATTTT | CASSQNLGTSADTQYF
TRBD1 | TRBJ1-2 | TRBV18 | . | TGTGCCAGCTCACCGGAGGGACAGCCTGGCTACACCTTC | CASSPEGQPGYTF
. | TRBJ1-6 | TRBV30 | . | TGTGCCTGGCGGATACCGACAGAATATTCACCCCTCCACTTT | CAWRIPTEYSPLHF
. | TRBJ2-7 | TRBV6-5 | . | TGTGCCAGCACTGAGGGAAGTACATCCTACGAGCAGTACTTC | CASTEGSTSYEQYF
TRBD2 | TRBJ2-1 | TRBV5-4 | . | TGTGCCAGCAGCGGGGGGGGATTAGCGGGAGTGGGTAATGAGCAGTTCTTC | CASSGGGLAGVGNEQFF
TRBD1 | TRBJ2-7 | TRBV18 | . | TGTGCCAGCTCACCACCGACAGGGCAGGCCGAGCAGTACTTC | CASSPPTGQAEQYF
. | TRBJ1-3 | TRBV28 | . | TGTGCCAGCAGCGACAGGCTCTCTGGAAACACCATATATTTT | CASSDRLSGNTIYF
. | TRBJ1-1 | TRBV7-3 | . | TGTGCCAGCAGCGCACAGGGCGCTGAAGCTTTCTTT | CASSAQGAEAFF
TRBD2 | TRBJ2-7 | TRBV19 | few | TGTGCCAGTAGTCCTACCGGGACTAGCGGGGGTTTCCCCTACGAGCAGTACTTC | CASSPTGTSGGFPYEQYF
. | TRBJ1-4 | TRBV6-5 | . | TGTGCCAGCAGTTATACGGGGGGGCGTATTGAAAAACTGTTTTTT | CASSYTGGRIEKLFF
TRBD1 | TRBJ1-5 | TRBV5-1 | . | TGCGCCAGCAGCCGAACAACAGGGGAGGATCAGCCCCAGCATTTT | CASSRTTGEDQPQHF
TRBD2 | TRBJ2-5 | TRBV7-3 | . | TGTGCCAGCAGCTTATCAGCGGGGGGGGAGACCCAGTACTTC | CASSLSAGGETQYF
. | TRBJ2-5 | TRBV28 | few | TGTGCCAGCAGTTCCAATCGACAGACTTACCAAGAGACCCAGTACTTC | CASSSNRQTYQETQYF
TRBD1 | TRBJ2-2 | TRBV7-9 | . | TGTGCCAGCAGCTCGTACAGGGGCACCGGGGAGCTGTTTTTT | CASSSYRGTGELFF
TRBD2 | TRBJ2-1 | TRBV4-2 | many | TGTGCCAGCAGCCAAGCCCCAACGGGACTAGCGGGCCATGAGCAGTTCTTC | CASSQAPTGLAGHEQFF
. | TRBJ1-5 | TRBV5-8 | few | TGTGCCAGCAGCAAAGGAGGCTGGGTGGGTCAGCCCCAGCATTTT | CASSKGGWVGQPQHF
. | TRBJ2-1 | TRBV29-1 | . | TGCAGCGGGGGCGCGGGGAATGAGCAGTTCTTC | CSGGAGNEQFF
. | TRBJ2-2 | TRBV5-5 | few | TGTGCCAGCAGGGCCCAGGGGTACTCGAACACCGGGGAGCTGTTTTTT | CASRAQGYSNTGELFF
. | TRBJ2-7 | TRBV27 | once | TGTGCCAGCAGCCGCGACAGGGAGGCGAAAGAGCAGTACTTC | CASSRDREAKEQYF
TRBD2 | TRBJ2-7 | TRBV6-5 | once | TGTGCCAGCAGCCGGACTAGCGGGAACTCCTACGAGCAGTACTTC | CASSRTSGNSYEQYF
TRBD1 | TRBJ1-1 | TRBV7-3 | few | TGTGCCAGCAGCGCAACAGGGGCGGACACTGAAGCTTTCTTT | CASSATGADTEAFF
. | TRBJ1-2 | TRBV29-1 | . | TGCAGCGTTGTACACCAAAACTATGGCTACACCTTC | CSVVHQNYGYTF
TRBD2 | TRBJ2-7 | TRBV5-6 | once | TGTGCCAGCAGTTCGGGGACTAGCGGCGACTTCTCCTACGAGCAGTACTTC | CASSSGTSGDFSYEQYF
. | TRBJ1-2 | TRBV28 | . | TGTGCCAGCAGTTTGGGGGGTGCAGGGAACTATGGCTACACCTTC | CASSLGGAGNYGYTF
. | TRBJ1-5 | TRBV18 | . | TGTGCCAGCTCACCGACGACAGATCAGCCCCAGCATTTT | CASSPTTDQPQHF
TRBD1 | TRBJ2-5 | TRBV2 | . | TGTGCCAGCAGCAAAAACAGGGGATCGATTGGGGAGACCCAGTACTTC | CASSKNRGSIGETQYF
TRBD1 | TRBJ1-4 | TRBV19 | . | TGTGCCAGTAGTATAGCAGGGGGCCATGAAAAACTGTTTTTT | CASSIAGGHEKLFF
TRBD1 | TRBJ1-1 | TRBV28 | . | TGTGCCAGCAGCCTTTATGACAGGGGGCTCGCTTTCTTT | CASSLYDRGLAFF
TRBD2 | TRBJ2-3 | TRBV14 | . | TGTGCCAGCAGCTCACCGGCTAGCGGGAGGGAGCGCACAGATACGCAGTATTTT | CASSSPASGRERTDTQYF
. | TRBJ1-4 | TRBV2 | . | TGTGCCAGCACCGACGGGAGGGCCCTAGGAAAACTGTTTTTT | CASTDGRALGKLFF